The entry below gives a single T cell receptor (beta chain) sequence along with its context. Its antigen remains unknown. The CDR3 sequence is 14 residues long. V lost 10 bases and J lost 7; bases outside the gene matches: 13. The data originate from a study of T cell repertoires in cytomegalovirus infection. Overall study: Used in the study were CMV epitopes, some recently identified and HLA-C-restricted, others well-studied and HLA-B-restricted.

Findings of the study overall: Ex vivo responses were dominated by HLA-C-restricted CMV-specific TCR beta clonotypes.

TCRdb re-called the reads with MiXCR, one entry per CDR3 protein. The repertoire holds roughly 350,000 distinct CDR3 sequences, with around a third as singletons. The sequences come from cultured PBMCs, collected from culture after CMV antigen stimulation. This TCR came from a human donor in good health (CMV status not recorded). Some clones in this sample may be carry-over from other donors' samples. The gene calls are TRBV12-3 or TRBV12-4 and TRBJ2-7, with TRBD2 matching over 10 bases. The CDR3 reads CATSPAAGGREQYF. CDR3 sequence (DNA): TGTGCCACCAGCCCCGCAGCGGGAGGGCGGGAGCAGTACTTC.